This T cell receptor beta chain was found in a study of control samples from healthy donors and cancer patients. Germline values: CDR1 MGHDK, CDR2 SYGVNS. This CDR3 is built from 15 residues. Trimming stripped 4 bases from V and 8 bases from J, with 20 bases between. Profiling relied on immunoSEQ multiplex PCR, and the TCRdb table lists in-frame clones only, not all of them. The data contain 100,000 to 150,000 clones, roughly 92% of them singletons. Sequencing used blood. The chain carries TRBV25-1 and TRBJ1-2; D is possibly TRBD1 (6 bases). The clonotype comes from a man in his late teens or twenties in good health. CDR3 in amino acids: CASSGFLGKGGGYTF. The CDR3 DNA reads as TGTGCCAGCAGTGGGTTCCTGGGCAAGGGGGGAGGCTACACCTTC.